A single sample is the source of the 24 T cell receptor beta chains below, sequenced in a study of early T cells in non-severe SARS-CoV-2 infection. In TCRdb, the 5' RACE reads were re-called with MiXCR into one record per CDR3 protein. The top ten hold 3% to 4.5% of the sample, which has around 59,000 distinct CDR3 sequences, 9.5% to 15% seen once. Sequencing input: whole blood. The origin of the receptors is an adult who was a healthcare worker with PCR-confirmed SARS-CoV-2 infection or an uninfected control (not recorded which).

The chain employs TRBV7-9 and TRBJ1-2; D not resolved. Germline V lookup: CDR1 SEHNR, CDR2 FQNEAQ (reference sequence). The CDR3 contains 12 residues. V gave up 5 bases and J gave up 4 bases, with 8 bases separating them. CDR3 in amino acids: CASSQLAYGYTF. CDR3 sequence (DNA): TGTGCCAGCAGCCAACTAGCCTATGGCTACACCTTC. Complete variable domain (other parts from reference TRBV7-9 and TRBJ1-2): DTGVSQNPRHKITKRGQNVTFRCDPISEHNRLYWYRQTLGQGPEFLTYFQNEAQLEKSRLLSDRFSAERPKGSFSTLEIQRTEQGDSAMYLCASSQLAYGYTFGSGTRLTVV.

This clonotype was observed many times. The V and J genes are TRBV6-6 and TRBJ1-1, with 7 bases matching TRBD1. The CDR3 totals 14 residues. With 5 bases clipped from V and 0 bases from J, the junction kept 3 bases outside the gene matches. Germline V gives CDR1 MNHNY, CDR2 SVGAGI (reference sequence). DNA of the CDR3: TGTGCCAGCAGTGGGGGACAGTTGAACACTGAAGCTTTCTTT. This gives the protein CASSGGQLNTEAFF.

This rearrangement joins TRBV6-2 or TRBV6-3 to TRBJ1-2; D might be TRBD1 (5 bases). V was pared by 0 bases and J by 5 bases, with 13 bases between. In germline, CDR1 is MNHEY, CDR2 SVGEGT. The CDR3 has 15 residues. The CDR3 DNA reads as TGTGCCAGCAGTTACTCTTCCGGGACGATTTATGGCTACACCTTC. Protein sequence: CASSYSSGTIYGYTF.

This clonotype showed up many times. This chain uses TRBV5-4 with TRBJ1-2, with 9 bases aligning to TRBD1. Germline loops: CDR1 SGHNT, CDR2 YYREEE (reference sequence). V shed 4 bases, J shed 8 bases, and the junction held 12 bases outside the gene matches. This CDR3 is built from 15 residues. The DNA for the CDR3 is TGTGCCAGCAGCACCGGGACAGGGCCCTTCGGGGGCTACACCTTC. This translates into CASSTGTGPFGGYTF. Full variable domain (remainder filled in from reference TRBV5-4 and TRBJ1-2): ETGVTQSPTHLIKTRGQQVTLRCSSQSGHNTVSWYQQALGQGPQFIFQYYREEENGRGNFPPRFSGLQFPNYSSELNVNALELDDSALYLCASSTGTGPFGGYTFGSGTRLTVV.

This clonotype was detected ten times or more. The chain uses TRBV5-1 and TRBJ2-2, with unresolved D. Germline lookup yields CDR1 SGHRS and CDR2 YFSETQ. Between the trimmed V and J ends, which lost 4 bases and 1 base, there was a span of 11 bases. CDR3 length equals 15 residues. In DNA, the CDR3 is TGCGCCAGCAGCCTGTACGGGCAGAACACCGGGGAGCTGTTTTTT. It translates to CASSLYGQNTGELFF.

In this sample, this clonotype turned up many times. The J gene is TRBJ1-2, the V gene TRBV11-2; D is ambiguous. V lost 0 bases and J lost 6, with 11 bases in between. Per the germline V gene, CDR1 is SGHAT and CDR2 is FQNNGV. This CDR3 comprises 14 residues. This chain's CDR3 is CASSLDVQIHGYTF. The CDR3 DNA reads TGTGCCAGCAGCTTAGATGTCCAGATTCATGGCTACACCTTC.

The chain has TRBV20-1 and TRBJ1-5; no clear D gene. Deletions cut 6 bases from V and 12 bases from J, with 12 bases between. There are 10 residues in the CDR3. Germline V gene sequence: CDR1 DFQATT, CDR2 SNEGSKA (reference sequence). The CDR3 region is CSAANGNQHF. DNA of the CDR3: TGCAGTGCCGCTAATGGCAACCAGCATTTT.

This clonotype has ten or more counts. The V gene is TRBV3-1, the J gene TRBJ1-2; D is unresolved. This CDR3 has 12 amino acids. CDR1 is LGHDT, CDR2 YNNKEL, per germline (reference sequence). Between the trimmed V and J ends, which lost 0 bases and 8 bases, there was a span of 7 bases. As DNA, the CDR3 is TGTGCCAGCAGCCAAGATTTACGGGGCTACACCTTC. Translated: CASSQDLRGYTF.

This clonotype was seen only a few times. The chain is built from TRBV2 and TRBJ2-1, with D maybe TRBD2 (5 bases). This CDR3 has 13 residues. Deletions cut 7 bases from V and 6 bases from J, with 13 bases between. Per the germline V gene, CDR1 is SNHLY and CDR2 is FYNNEI. This CDR3 reads CASITGRSNEQFF. CDR3 in DNA: TGTGCCAGCATTACGGGAAGGAGCAATGAGCAGTTCTTC.

This clonotype was found a few times. The rearrangement links TRBV20-1 to TRBJ2-4; D may be TRBD1 (6 bases). This CDR3 spans 13 amino acids. Trimming took off 0 bases at V and 4 bases at J, with 7 bases between the two ends. Germline CDR1 is DFQATT and CDR2 is SNEGSKA (reference sequence). The CDR3 loop reads CSARETGKNIQYF. The CDR3 DNA sequence: TGCAGTGCTAGAGAGACAGGAAAAAACATTCAGTACTTC.

The V call is TRBV2, the J call TRBJ2-5; the D gene is possibly TRBD2 (5 bases). The germline V gene has CDR1 SNHLY and CDR2 FYNNEI. Trimming cost V 7 bases and J 5 bases, with 14 bases left between them. This CDR3 is 13 amino acids long. The CDR3 spells CASIPPRVETQYF. CDR3 bases: TGTGCCAGCATCCCGCCGAGGGTGGAGACCCAGTACTTC.

The chain carries TRBV12-3 or TRBV12-4 and TRBJ2-2; D is unclear. CDR3 length: 12 residues. The V end was cut by 3 bases, the J end by 7 bases, with 6 bases between. The DNA for the CDR3 is TGTGCCAGCAGTTTCGCGCGCGGGGAGCTGTTTTTT. As protein: CASSFARGELFF.

The chain recombines TRBV6-5 with TRBJ2-7; D unclear. The CDR3 runs to 14 residues. Per the germline V gene, CDR1 is MNHEY and CDR2 is SVGAGI. V lost 2 bases, J lost 5 bases, and 13 bases lay in between. DNA of the CDR3: TGTGCCAGCAGTTACGCCAGAAACCAGGACGAGCAGTACTTC. It encodes CASSYARNQDEQYF.

By share of the sample, this clonotype is medium-sized. The chain joins TRBV29-1 to TRBJ1-1, with D possibly being TRBD1 (6 bases). Germline V gene data show CDR1 as SQVTM and CDR2 as ANQGSEA. Trimming pared 7 bases from V and 4 bases from J, leaving 13 bases between. This CDR3 region has 12 residues. This CDR3 is CSAGQGSTEAFF. CDR3 in DNA: TGCAGCGCGGGACAAGGAAGCACTGAAGCTTTCTTT.

This clonotype was observed a handful of times. V and J are TRBV6-1 and TRBJ2-1; TRBD1 matches 10 bases. The germline gives CDR1 MNHNS, CDR2 SASEGT. The trim removed 8 bases at V and 8 bases at J, leaving 12 bases unmatched. CDR3 length equals 15 residues. The CDR3 sequence: CASLMGTGVRYEQFF. For the CDR3, the DNA is TGTGCCAGCCTCATGGGGACAGGGGTTAGGTATGAGCAGTTCTTC.

This clonotype was seen a handful of times. CDR3 sequence: CATSRRQGETQYF. For the CDR3, the DNA is TGTGCCACCAGCAGAAGACAGGGGGAGACCCAGTACTTC. The chain has TRBV15 and TRBJ2-5; 8 bases fit TRBD1. Trimming removed 2 bases from V and 5 bases from J; junction bases left unmatched: 1. Germline V gene sequence: CDR1 LNHNV, CDR2 YYDKDF (reference sequence). This CDR3 spans 13 amino acids. Complete variable domain (other parts from reference TRBV15 and TRBJ2-5): DAMVIQNPRYQVTQFGKPVTLSCSQTLNHNVMYWYQQKSSQAPKLLFHYYDKDFNNEADTPDNFQSRRPNTSFCFLDIRSPGLGDTAMYLCATSRRQGETQYFGPGTRLLVL.

This clonotype was recorded at least ten times. The J gene is TRBJ2-3, the V gene TRBV29-1; 7 nucleotides match TRBD2. This CDR3 region has 16 residues. J lost 0 bases, V lost 4 bases, and 10 bases had no gene match. Germline V gene lookup returns CDR1 SQVTM and CDR2 ANQGSEA. The CDR3 nucleotides read TGCAGCGTTGTGTTTGGCGGGGGTATTAGCACAGATACGCAGTATTTT. Its translation is CSVVFGGGISTDTQYF.

This clonotype was seen only a few times. The chain carries TRBV7-2 and TRBJ2-1; D possibly corresponds to TRBD1 (5 bases). Germline loops: CDR1 SGHTA, CDR2 FQGNSA. The CDR3 contains 14 residues. The V end was cut by 4 bases, the J end by 9 bases, with 16 bases between. The CDR3 is CASSSQQGIREQFF. The CDR3 DNA reads as TGTGCCAGCAGCTCCCAGCAGGGAATTCGTGAGCAGTTCTTC.

This clonotype was seen a handful of times. The chain couples TRBV3-1 to TRBJ2-7; D uncertain. CDR1 LGHDT and CDR2 YNNKEL come from the germline V gene (reference sequence). Trimming shortened V by 5 bases and J by 2 bases, and 10 bases separated the two germline ends. CDR3 length equals 13 residues. In DNA, the CDR3 is TGTGCCAGCAGCTACAAGGTCCCCTACGAGCAGTACTTC. Translation gives CASSYKVPYEQYF.

The chain recombines TRBV9 with TRBJ2-7; D remains unclear. Germline V gene data show CDR1 as SGDLS and CDR2 as YYNGEE. The CDR3 has 14 residues. The V end was cut by 0 bases, the J end by 6 bases, with 13 bases between. The chain's CDR3 is CASSVEVVASEQYF. The CDR3, as DNA: TGTGCCAGCAGCGTAGAGGTCGTAGCAAGCGAGCAGTACTTC. The full variable domain, in which reference TRBV9 and TRBJ2-7 provide the parts outside the CDR3, is DSGVTQTPKHLITATGQRVTLRCSPRSGDLSVYWYQQSLDQGLQFLIQYYNGEERAKGNILERFSAQQFPDLHSELNLSSLELGDSALYFCASSVEVVASEQYFGPGTRLTVT.

The gene calls are TRBV7-8 and TRBJ1-6, with D possibly being TRBD1 (6 bases). The ends were cut back, 0 bases at V and 5 bases at J, with 17 bases in the middle. This CDR3 region has 18 residues. Germline V gives CDR1 SGHVS, CDR2 FQNEAQ. CDR3 DNA: TGTGCCAGCAGCTTAGCGCCAGTTCCCGGACAGAATAATTCACCCCTCCACTTT. This translates into CASSLAPVPGQNNSPLHF.

This clonotype occurred many times. The chain recombines TRBV28 with TRBJ2-7; D possibly uses TRBD1 or TRBD2 (5 bases each). Germline V gives CDR1 MDHEN, CDR2 SYDVKM. This CDR3 spans 13 amino acids. Trimming removed 7 bases from V and 9 bases from J, with 19 bases in between. The CDR3 loop reads CASTPGTEPRQYF. The DNA for the CDR3 is TGTGCCAGCACCCCGGGGACGGAGCCGAGGCAGTACTTC.

This rearrangement joins TRBV7-3 to TRBJ2-3; 7 bases agree with TRBD2. Germline lookup yields CDR1 SGHTA and CDR2 FQGTGA. CDR3 size: 16 residues. The V gene end was trimmed by 5 bases and the J gene end by 4 bases; junction bases not matched to a gene: 12. CDR3 in amino acids: CASSDPSSGTADTQYF. CDR3 sequence (DNA): TGTGCCAGCAGCGACCCTTCAAGCGGGACGGCAGATACGCAGTATTTT.

The chain joins TRBV9 to TRBJ2-5, with TRBD1 matching 9 bases. The CDR3 spans 17 residues. V trimming: 3 bases; J trimming: 1 base; junction bases outside the gene matches: 10. The germline V gene has CDR1 SGDLS and CDR2 YYNGEE. CDR3 loop: CASSAGTGPMIQETQYF. DNA of the CDR3: TGTGCCAGCAGCGCCGGGACAGGGCCCATGATCCAAGAGACCCAGTACTTC.